The sequence of this T cell receptor beta chain was determined in a study of early T cells in non-severe SARS-CoV-2 infection. Study-wide background: Sequenced material consisted of bulk RNA (from unsorted whole blood), and chains were unpaired.

V gave up 8 bases and J gave up 7 bases; unmatched junction bases: 9. Germline CDR1 and CDR2: SGHTA and FQGNSA. This CDR3 has 14 residues. This clonotype was picked up many times. What it binds is not known. The TCR library protocol was used to attach unique molecular identifiers. These identifiers were attached to individual cDNA molecules. TCRdb re-called the 5' RACE reads with MiXCR, one entry per CDR3 protein. The sample lists 55,000 to 70,000 distinct CDR3 sequences, roughly 4.9% seen once, with under 4% in the top ten. Broader study findings: Private and CD4 specificities were missed by VDJdb matching, skewed to anti-spike CD8.

The chain employs TRBV7-2 and TRBJ2-3, with 10 nucleotides matching TRBD2. The sequence was obtained from an adult who was a healthcare worker with PCR-confirmed SARS-CoV-2 infection or an uninfected control (not recorded which). The donor label of this sample is uncertain. The source material was whole blood, sampled at baseline. The CDR3 nucleotides are TGTGCCAGCCCTGAGCGGGGGGGGGAGTATACGCAGTATTTT. Its protein is CASPERGGEYTQYF. The variable domain in full, completed from reference TRBV7-2 and TRBJ2-3, reads GAGVSQSPSNKVTEKGKDVELRCDPISGHTALYWYRQSLGQGLEFLIYFQGNSAPDKSGLPSDRFSAERTGGSVSTLTIQRTQQEDSAVYLCASPERGGEYTQYFGPGTRLTVL.